These T cell receptor beta chains were read from a single sample in a study of blood T cell repertoires in COVID-19. Profiling relied on immunoSEQ multiplex PCR, and the TCRdb table lists in-frame clones only, not all of them. In the table there are 150,000 or so clones, more than 85% of which are singletons. Sequencing was done on a sample of PBMCs or T cells enriched from blood (not recorded which). The receptors stem from a woman aged 45-60 years who had recovered from COVID-19. Each CDR3 is given with its conserved first and last residue. Fields, in order: clone size, V gene, D gene, CDR3 length, J gene, CDR3 protein, CDR3 DNA. A D gene is named only where the DNA matches it firmly. Clone size is stated in some rows and not others, as once, few, many or a class when expanded.

clone size: .
V gene: TRBV27
D gene: TRBD2
CDR3 length: 17
J gene: TRBJ2-1
CDR3 protein: CASSSKPPGGTYNEQFF
CDR3 DNA: TGTGCCAGCAGTTCAAAACCCCCGGGAGGCACCTACAATGAGCAGTTCTTC

clone size: .
V gene: TRBV20-1
D gene: .
CDR3 length: 11
J gene: TRBJ2-7
CDR3 protein: CSASIRSEQYF
CDR3 DNA: TGCAGTGCTAGCATTCGGTCGGAGCAGTACTTC

clone size: .
V gene: TRBV9
D gene: .
CDR3 length: 13
J gene: TRBJ2-1
CDR3 protein: CASSATLESEQFF
CDR3 DNA: TGTGCCAGCAGCGCGACACTAGAAAGTGAGCAGTTCTTC

clone size: .
V gene: TRBV6-5
D gene: TRBD2
CDR3 length: 14
J gene: TRBJ2-1
CDR3 protein: CASRMGLLYNEQFF
CDR3 DNA: TGTGCCAGCAGGATGGGACTACTCTACAATGAGCAGTTCTTC

clone size: .
V gene: TRBV9
D gene: .
CDR3 length: 14
J gene: TRBJ1-2
CDR3 protein: CASSVDQGSYGYTF
CDR3 DNA: TGTGCCAGCAGCGTAGACCAGGGGAGCTATGGCTACACCTTC

clone size: .
V gene: TRBV5-5
D gene: .
CDR3 length: 12
J gene: TRBJ1-6
CDR3 protein: CASSRTQSPLHF
CDR3 DNA: TGTGCCAGCAGCCGAACACAATCACCCCTCCACTTT

clone size: .
V gene: TRBV5-4
D gene: TRBD1
CDR3 length: 13
J gene: TRBJ1-2
CDR3 protein: CASSLETGPGYTF
CDR3 DNA: TGTGCCAGCAGCTTGGAGACAGGGCCTGGCTACACCTTC

clone size: .
V gene: TRBV28
D gene: TRBD2
CDR3 length: 17
J gene: TRBJ2-3
CDR3 protein: CASSSGTSGIGTDTQYF
CDR3 DNA: TGTGCCAGCAGTTCTGGGACTAGCGGGATTGGCACAGATACGCAGTATTTT

clone size: .
V gene: TRBV6-2/TRBV6-3
D gene: .
CDR3 length: 13
J gene: TRBJ1-2
CDR3 protein: CASSTTENYGYTF
CDR3 DNA: TGTGCCAGCAGTACCACAGAAAACTATGGCTACACCTTC

clone size: many
V gene: TRBV4-3
D gene: TRBD1
CDR3 length: 15
J gene: TRBJ2-7
CDR3 protein: CASSQDRDSRYEQYF
CDR3 DNA: TGCGCCAGCAGCCAAGATCGGGACAGCCGCTACGAGCAGTACTTC

clone size: once
V gene: TRBV12-5
D gene: .
CDR3 length: 15
J gene: TRBJ2-7
CDR3 protein: CASGSPTSGVYEQYF
CDR3 DNA: TGTGCTAGTGGTTCGCCGACTAGTGGAGTTTACGAGCAGTACTTC

clone size: .
V gene: TRBV28
D gene: .
CDR3 length: 14
J gene: TRBJ1-4
CDR3 protein: CAIGVGQGGEKLFF
CDR3 DNA: TGTGCCATCGGAGTAGGGCAGGGCGGTGAAAAACTGTTTTTT

clone size: .
V gene: TRBV30
D gene: .
CDR3 length: 15
J gene: TRBJ2-3
CDR3 protein: CAWVAGTVLSDTQYF
CDR3 DNA: TGTGCCTGGGTGGCGGGGACAGTTTTGTCAGATACGCAGTATTTT

clone size: .
V gene: TRBV5-1
D gene: TRBD1
CDR3 length: 16
J gene: TRBJ2-1
CDR3 protein: CASSWATGSVNNEQFF
CDR3 DNA: TGCGCCAGCAGCTGGGCGACAGGGTCCGTTAATAATGAGCAGTTCTTC

clone size: .
V gene: TRBV7-9
D gene: .
CDR3 length: 13
J gene: TRBJ1-2
CDR3 protein: CASSLGAGNGYTF
CDR3 DNA: TGTGCCAGCAGCTTAGGGGCAGGAAATGGCTACACCTTC

clone size: .
V gene: TRBV7-6
D gene: .
CDR3 length: 17
J gene: TRBJ2-7
CDR3 protein: CASSLRTGRRGIYEQYF
CDR3 DNA: TGTGCCAGCAGCTTACGGACGGGAAGGCGAGGGATCTACGAGCAGTACTTC

clone size: .
V gene: TRBV9
D gene: .
CDR3 length: 16
J gene: TRBJ2-1
CDR3 protein: CASSVAPSRLQYEQFF
CDR3 DNA: TGTGCCAGCAGCGTAGCTCCTAGCCGCTTACAATATGAGCAGTTCTTC

clone size: .
V gene: TRBV15
D gene: TRBD2
CDR3 length: 15
J gene: TRBJ2-1
CDR3 protein: CATSRELAGANEQFF
CDR3 DNA: TGTGCCACCAGCAGAGAACTAGCGGGGGCTAATGAGCAGTTCTTC

clone size: .
V gene: TRBV7-8
D gene: TRBD2
CDR3 length: 16
J gene: TRBJ2-2
CDR3 protein: CASSPRTSGVTGELFF
CDR3 DNA: TGTGCCAGCAGCCCTAGGACTAGCGGGGTCACCGGGGAGCTGTTTTTT

clone size: .
V gene: TRBV15
D gene: .
CDR3 length: 13
J gene: TRBJ1-2
CDR3 protein: CATSGQHGDGYTF
CDR3 DNA: TGTGCCACCAGCGGACAGCACGGGGATGGCTACACCTTC

clone size: .
V gene: TRBV7-8
D gene: .
CDR3 length: 16
J gene: TRBJ1-3
CDR3 protein: CASSLVAALSGNTIYF
CDR3 DNA: TGTGCCAGCAGCTTAGTGGCGGCGCTCTCTGGAAACACCATATATTTT

clone size: .
V gene: TRBV24-1
D gene: .
CDR3 length: 15
J gene: TRBJ2-7
CDR3 protein: CATSDPGHGPYEQYF
CDR3 DNA: TGTGCCACCAGTGACCCGGGACACGGACCCTACGAGCAGTACTTC

clone size: .
V gene: TRBV28
D gene: TRBD1
CDR3 length: 15
J gene: TRBJ1-2
CDR3 protein: CASSLVGTAIHGYTF
CDR3 DNA: TGTGCCAGCAGTCTTGTGGGGACAGCTATCCATGGCTACACCTTC